This T cell receptor beta chain originates from a study of cytomegalovirus exposure and HLA in healthy donors. General observations from the study: As was reported, the HLA-A and HLA-B alleles of most subjects were accurately predicted from TCR beta sequences. In an earlier analysis, in 587 donors, most V segments appeared productive either ~87% or ~30% of the time. One variant, a missense change in DCLRE1C, was linked in a later analysis to TCR beta V- and J-gene trimming. Listed as cytomegalovirus-associated were 170 or so TCR beta chains.

A word on this clone: Antigen unknown.

Trimming removed 3 bases at V and 7 bases at J, with 10 bases between. Per the germline V gene, CDR1 is SEHNR and CDR2 is FQNEAQ (reference sequence). This CDR3 is built from 12 residues. PCR employed 60 Vbeta and 13 Jbeta primers. TCRdb keeps only in-frame clones here, not all; method: immunoSEQ multiplex PCR. The repertoire holds under 200,000 clones, with approximately 80% as singletons. The sample comprised PBMCs. The sequence was obtained from a young woman in good health and CMV-seropositive. V and J are TRBV7-9 and TRBJ2-7; the D gene is possibly TRBD1 (6 bases). CDR3 loop: CASSLGTLEQYF. CDR3 coding DNA: TGTGCCAGCAGCTTGGGGACATTGGAGCAGTACTTC.